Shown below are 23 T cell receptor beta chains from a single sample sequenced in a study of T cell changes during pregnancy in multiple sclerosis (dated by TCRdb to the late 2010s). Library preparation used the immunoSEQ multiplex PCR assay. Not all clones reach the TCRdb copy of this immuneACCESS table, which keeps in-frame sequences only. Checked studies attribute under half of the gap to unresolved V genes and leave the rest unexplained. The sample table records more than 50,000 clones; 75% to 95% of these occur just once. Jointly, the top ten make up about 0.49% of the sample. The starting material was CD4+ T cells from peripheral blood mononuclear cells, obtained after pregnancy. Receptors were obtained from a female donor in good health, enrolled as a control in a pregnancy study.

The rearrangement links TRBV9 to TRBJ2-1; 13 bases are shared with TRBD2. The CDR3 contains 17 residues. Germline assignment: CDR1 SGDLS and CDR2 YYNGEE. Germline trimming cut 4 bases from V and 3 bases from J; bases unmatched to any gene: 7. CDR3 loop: CASSSRTSGGNYNEQFF. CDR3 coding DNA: TGTGCCAGCAGCTCGCGGACTAGCGGGGGAAACTACAATGAGCAGTTCTTC.

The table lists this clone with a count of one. As DNA, the CDR3 is TGCGCCAGCAGCTTGGCCAGGGAAAGCGAGCAGTACTTC. It encodes CASSLARESEQYF. This chain uses TRBV5-1 with TRBJ2-7; a weak D match, TRBD1 (5 bases). Germline V gene lookup returns CDR1 SGHRS and CDR2 YFSETQ. V shed 0 bases and J shed 6 bases, with 10 bases lying between them. The CDR3 covers 13 residues.

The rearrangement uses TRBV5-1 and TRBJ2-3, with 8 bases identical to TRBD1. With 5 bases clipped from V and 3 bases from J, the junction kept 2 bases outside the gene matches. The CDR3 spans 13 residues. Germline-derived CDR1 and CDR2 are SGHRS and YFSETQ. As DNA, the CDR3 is TGCGCCAGCAGACAGGGGGAGACAGATACGCAGTATTTT. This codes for CASRQGETDTQYF.

CDR3: CASSQDSVGSYNSPLHF. In DNA form, the CDR3 reads TGTGCCAGCAGCCAAGATTCAGTCGGGTCTTATAATTCACCCCTCCACTTT. This chain links TRBV4-2 with TRBJ1-6; D not certain. V was trimmed by 0 bases and J by 4 bases, leaving 13 bases between them. The CDR3 spans 17 residues. The germline gives CDR1 LGHNA, CDR2 YNFKEQ.

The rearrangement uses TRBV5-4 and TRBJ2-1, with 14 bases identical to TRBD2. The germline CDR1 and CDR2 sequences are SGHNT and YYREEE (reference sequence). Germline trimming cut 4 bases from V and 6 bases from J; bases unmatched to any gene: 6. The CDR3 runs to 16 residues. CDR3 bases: TGTGCCAGCAGCATCGGGACTAGCGGGGGTCTCAATGAGCAGTTCTTC. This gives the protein CASSIGTSGGLNEQFF. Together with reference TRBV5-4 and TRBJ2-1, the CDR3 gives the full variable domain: ETGVTQSPTHLIKTRGQQVTLRCSSQSGHNTVSWYQQALGQGPQFIFQYYREEENGRGNFPPRFSGLQFPNYSSELNVNALELDDSALYLCASSIGTSGGLNEQFFGPGTRLTVL.

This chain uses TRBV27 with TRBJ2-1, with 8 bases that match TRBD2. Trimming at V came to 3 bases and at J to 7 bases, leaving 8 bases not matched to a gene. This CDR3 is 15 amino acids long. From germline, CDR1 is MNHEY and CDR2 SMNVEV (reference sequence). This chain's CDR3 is CASSLGGGPGNEQFF. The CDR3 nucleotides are TGTGCCAGCAGTTTGGGCGGGGGGCCAGGTAATGAGCAGTTCTTC.

In nucleotides, the CDR3 is TGTGCCAGCAGCTTAGAGGGTCTTTCGTGGGACAGCCAAGAGACCCAGTACTTC. This sequence encodes CASSLEGLSWDSQETQYF. The chain carries TRBV11-2 and TRBJ2-5, with 7 bases that match TRBD1. The J segment lost 1 base and the V segment lost 0 bases, leaving 11 bases of the junction unmatched. Per germline, CDR1 SGHAT and CDR2 FQNNGV. This CDR3 region has 18 residues.

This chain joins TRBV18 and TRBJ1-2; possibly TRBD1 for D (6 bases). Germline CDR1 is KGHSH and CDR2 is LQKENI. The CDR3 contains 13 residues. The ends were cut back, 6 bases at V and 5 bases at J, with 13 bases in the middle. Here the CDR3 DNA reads TGTGCCAGCTCCGCTACAGGGACATATGGCTACACCTTC. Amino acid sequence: CASSATGTYGYTF. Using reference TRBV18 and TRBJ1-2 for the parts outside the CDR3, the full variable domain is NAGVMQNPRHLVRRRGQEARLRCSPMKGHSHVYWYRQLPEEGLKFMVYLQKENIIDESGMPKERFSAEFPKEGPSILRIQQVVRGDSAAYFCASSATGTYGYTFGSGTRLTVV.

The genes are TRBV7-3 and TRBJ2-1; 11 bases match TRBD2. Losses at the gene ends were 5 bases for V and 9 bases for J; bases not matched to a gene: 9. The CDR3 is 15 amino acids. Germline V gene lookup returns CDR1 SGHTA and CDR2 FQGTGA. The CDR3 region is CASSPTSGDSAEQFF. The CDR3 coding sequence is TGTGCCAGCAGCCCGACTAGCGGGGATTCTGCTGAGCAGTTCTTC. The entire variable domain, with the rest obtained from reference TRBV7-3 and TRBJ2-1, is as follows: GAGVSQTPSNKVTEKGKYVELRCDPISGHTALYWYRQSLGQGPEFLIYFQGTGAADDSGLPNDRFFAVRPEGSVSTLKIQRTERGDSAVYLCASSPTSGDSAEQFFGPGTRLTVL.

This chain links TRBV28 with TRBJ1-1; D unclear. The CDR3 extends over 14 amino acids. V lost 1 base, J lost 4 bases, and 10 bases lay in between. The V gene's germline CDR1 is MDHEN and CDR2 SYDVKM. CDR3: CASSLSDLVTEAFF. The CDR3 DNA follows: TGTGCCAGCAGTTTATCCGACTTGGTCACTGAAGCTTTCTTT.

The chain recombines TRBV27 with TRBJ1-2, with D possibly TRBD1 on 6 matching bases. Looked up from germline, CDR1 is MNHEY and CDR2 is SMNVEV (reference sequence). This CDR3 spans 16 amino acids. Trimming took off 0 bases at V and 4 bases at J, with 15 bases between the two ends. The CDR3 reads CASSLSGQLQVYGYTF. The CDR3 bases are TGTGCCAGCAGTTTATCAGGACAGCTTCAAGTCTATGGCTACACCTTC.

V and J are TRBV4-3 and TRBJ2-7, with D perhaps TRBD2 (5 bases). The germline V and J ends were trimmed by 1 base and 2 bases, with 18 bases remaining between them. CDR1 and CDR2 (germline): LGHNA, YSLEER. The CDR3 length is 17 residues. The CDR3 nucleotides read TGCGCCAGCAGCCAAGTATTATCTAGCCAAGACCCCTACGAGCAGTACTTC. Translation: CASSQVLSSQDPYEQYF.

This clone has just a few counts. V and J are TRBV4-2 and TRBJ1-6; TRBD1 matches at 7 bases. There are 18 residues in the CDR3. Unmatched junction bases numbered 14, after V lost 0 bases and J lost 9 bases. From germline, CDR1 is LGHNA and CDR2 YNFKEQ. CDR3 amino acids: CASSQDIPRTGWGSPLHF. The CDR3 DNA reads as TGTGCCAGCAGCCAAGATATCCCTCGGACAGGTTGGGGTTCACCCCTCCACTTT.

CDR3 DNA: TGTGCCAGCAGTGGGACAGGGTACGGTCAGCCCCAGCATTTT. Its protein is CASSGTGYGQPQHF. This sequence joins TRBV6-1 and TRBJ1-5; 8 nucleotides align to TRBD1. Germline assignment: CDR1 MNHNS and CDR2 SASEGT. CDR3 length: 14 amino acids. Losses at the gene ends were 4 bases for V and 6 bases for J; bases not matched to a gene: 5.

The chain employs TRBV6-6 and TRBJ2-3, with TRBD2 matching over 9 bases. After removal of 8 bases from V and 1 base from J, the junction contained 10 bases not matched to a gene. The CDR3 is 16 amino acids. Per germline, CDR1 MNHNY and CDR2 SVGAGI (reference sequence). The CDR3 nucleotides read TGTGCCAGCGGTGTCGGGACTAGCAGCGGCACAGATACGCAGTATTTT. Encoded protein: CASGVGTSSGTDTQYF.

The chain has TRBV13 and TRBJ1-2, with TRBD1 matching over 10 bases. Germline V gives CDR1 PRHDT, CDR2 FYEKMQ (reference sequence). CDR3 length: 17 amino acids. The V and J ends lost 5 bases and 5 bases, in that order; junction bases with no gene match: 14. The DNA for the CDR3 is TGTGCCAGCAGCAAAGCCGGACAGGGGGAACACAAATATGGCTACACCTTC. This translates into CASSKAGQGEHKYGYTF.

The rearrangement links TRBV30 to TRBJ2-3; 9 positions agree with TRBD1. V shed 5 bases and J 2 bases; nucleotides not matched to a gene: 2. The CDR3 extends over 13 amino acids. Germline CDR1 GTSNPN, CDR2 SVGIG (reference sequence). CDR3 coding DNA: TGTGCCTGGGGGACAGGGCTCACAGATACGCAGTATTTT. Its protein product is CAWGTGLTDTQYF.

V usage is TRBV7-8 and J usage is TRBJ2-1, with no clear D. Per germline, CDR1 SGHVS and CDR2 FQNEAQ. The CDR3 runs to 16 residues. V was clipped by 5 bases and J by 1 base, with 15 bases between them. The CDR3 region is CASSPLGVASYNEQFF. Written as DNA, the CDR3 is TGTGCCAGCAGCCCCCTCGGAGTGGCTTCCTACAATGAGCAGTTCTTC.

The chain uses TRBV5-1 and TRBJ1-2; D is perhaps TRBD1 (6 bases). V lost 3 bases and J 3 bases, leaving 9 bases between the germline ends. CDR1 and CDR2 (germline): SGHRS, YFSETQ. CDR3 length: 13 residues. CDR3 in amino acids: CASSSDRYYGYTF. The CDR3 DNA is TGCGCCAGCAGCTCCGACAGGTACTATGGCTACACCTTC.

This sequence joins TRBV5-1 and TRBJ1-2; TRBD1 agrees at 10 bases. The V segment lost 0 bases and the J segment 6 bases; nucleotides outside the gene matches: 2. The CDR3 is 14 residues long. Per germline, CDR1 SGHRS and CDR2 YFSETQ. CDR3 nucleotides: TGCGCCAGCAGCTTGGGACAGGGGGCGGATGGCTACACCTTC. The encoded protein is CASSLGQGADGYTF.

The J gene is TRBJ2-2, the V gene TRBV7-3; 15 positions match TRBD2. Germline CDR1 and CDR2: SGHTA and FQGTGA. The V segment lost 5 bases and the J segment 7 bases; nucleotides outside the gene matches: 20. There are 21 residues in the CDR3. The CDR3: CASSPQPLGTSGGNFGGELFF. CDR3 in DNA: TGTGCCAGCAGCCCGCAACCATTAGGGACTAGCGGGGGGAATTTTGGCGGGGAGCTGTTTTTT.

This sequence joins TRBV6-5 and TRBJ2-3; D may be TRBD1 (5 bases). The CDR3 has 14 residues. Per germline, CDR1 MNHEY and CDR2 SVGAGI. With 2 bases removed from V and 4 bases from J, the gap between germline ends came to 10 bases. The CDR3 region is CASSYAVGADTQYF. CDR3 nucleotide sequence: TGTGCCAGCAGTTACGCGGTAGGGGCAGATACGCAGTATTTT.

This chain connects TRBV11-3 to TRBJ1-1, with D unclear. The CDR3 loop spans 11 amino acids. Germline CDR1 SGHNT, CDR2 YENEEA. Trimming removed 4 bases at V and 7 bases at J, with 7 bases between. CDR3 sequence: CASSSLREAFF. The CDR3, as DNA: TGTGCCAGCAGCTCCCTCCGTGAAGCTTTCTTT.